A single sample gave rise to the 12 T cell receptor beta chains below, sequenced in a study of monozygotic twins with inflammatory bowel disease. Each CDR3 protein gets one entry in TCRdb, which reprocessed the 5' RACE reads and gives no DNA. The sample is made up of some 200,000 distinct CDR3 sequences, and the top ten hold less than 9% of it. The sample taken for sequencing was blood. The receptors derive from a human donor with ulcerative colitis or Crohn's disease, or a healthy co-twin of an affected twin (not recorded which).

CDR3 residues: CASREGPKNTEAFF. This sequence joins TRBV2 and TRBJ1-1; TCRdb picks TRBD1, but there is no DNA to check that call. This CDR3 comprises 14 residues. Germline V lookup: CDR1 SNHLY, CDR2 FYNNEI.

The rearrangement uses TRBV29-1 and TRBJ2-3; TCRdb picks TRBD1, but there is no DNA to check that call. This CDR3 comprises 13 residues. From germline, CDR1 is SQVTM and CDR2 ANQGSEA. Here the CDR3 reads CSAGAGFTDTQYF.

The chain recombines TRBV19 with TRBJ1-1; the D gene TCRdb calls, TRBD1, cannot be checked with no DNA. Germline lookup yields CDR1 LNHDA and CDR2 SQIVND (reference sequence). The CDR3 extends over 14 amino acids. The CDR3 protein is CASSFRGEGTEAFF.

The V call is TRBV3-1, the J call TRBJ1-1. The germline CDR1 and CDR2 sequences are LGHDT and YNNKEL (reference sequence). This CDR3 comprises 12 residues. The CDR3 loop is CASSHQNTEAFF.

The chain combines TRBV6-1 with TRBJ1-6; TCRdb picks TRBD1, but there is no DNA to check that call. The CDR3 has 14 amino acids. Germline V gives CDR1 MNHNS, CDR2 SASEGT. Here the CDR3 reads CASTTGIYDSPLHF.

This chain connects TRBV5-5 to TRBJ2-2; TCRdb picks TRBD1, but there is no DNA to check that call. Germline assignment: CDR1 SGHKS and CDR2 YYEKEE (reference sequence). This CDR3 spans 16 amino acids. CDR3 protein: CASSLVDREISRELFF.

The V gene is TRBV5-1, the J gene TRBJ2-7; lacking DNA, the TRBD1 call made by TCRdb goes unchecked. Germline V gene lookup returns CDR1 SGHRS and CDR2 YFSETQ. This CDR3 spans 12 amino acids. CDR3 in amino acids: CASRDRDYEQYF.

The chain combines TRBV4-2 with TRBJ2-5; with no DNA, the TCRdb D assignment of TRBD2 cannot be verified. Germline lookup yields CDR1 LGHNA and CDR2 YNFKEQ. This CDR3 contains 14 residues. The chain's CDR3 is CASSQGSGKETQYF.

This chain uses TRBV5-1 with TRBJ2-7; TCRdb returns TRBD2, unconfirmable since there is no DNA. Germline values: CDR1 SGHRS, CDR2 YFSETQ. There are 15 residues in the CDR3. The CDR3 sequence: CASRETSGSMYEQYF.

The rearrangement uses TRBV3-1 and TRBJ1-1. CDR1 is LGHDT, CDR2 YNNKEL, per germline (reference sequence). The CDR3 is made up of 13 amino acids. CDR3 in amino acids: CASSQRTAIEAFF.

V and J are TRBV7-6 and TRBJ2-7. There are 14 residues in the CDR3. In germline, CDR1 is SGHVS, CDR2 FNYEAQ. This CDR3 reads CASSLNSNSYEQYF.

The rearrangement uses TRBV4-1 and TRBJ1-2; no DNA is available, so the TRBD1 call from TCRdb remains unchecked. From germline, CDR1 is MGHRA and CDR2 YSYEKL. This CDR3 is built from 12 residues. This CDR3 reads CASSPGGYGYTF.